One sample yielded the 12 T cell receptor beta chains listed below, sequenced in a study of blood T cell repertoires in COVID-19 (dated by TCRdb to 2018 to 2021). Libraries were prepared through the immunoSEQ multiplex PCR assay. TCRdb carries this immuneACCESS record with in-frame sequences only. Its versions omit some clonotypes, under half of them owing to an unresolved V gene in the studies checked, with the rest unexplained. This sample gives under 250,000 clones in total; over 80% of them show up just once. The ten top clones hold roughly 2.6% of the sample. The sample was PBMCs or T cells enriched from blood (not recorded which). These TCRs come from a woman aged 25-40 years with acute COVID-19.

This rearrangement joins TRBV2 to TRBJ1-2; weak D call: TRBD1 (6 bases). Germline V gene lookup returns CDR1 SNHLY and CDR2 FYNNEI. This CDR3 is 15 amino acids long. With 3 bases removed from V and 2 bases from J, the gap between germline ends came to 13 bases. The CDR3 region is CASSESAGTNYGYTF. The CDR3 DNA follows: TGTGCCAGCAGTGAGTCGGCCGGGACAAACTATGGCTACACCTTC.

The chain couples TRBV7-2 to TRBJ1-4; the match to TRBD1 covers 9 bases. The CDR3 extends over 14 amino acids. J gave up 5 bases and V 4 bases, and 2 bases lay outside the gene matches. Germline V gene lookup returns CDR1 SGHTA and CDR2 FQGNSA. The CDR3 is CASSYGQGNEKLFF. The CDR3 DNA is TGTGCCAGCAGCTACGGACAGGGGAATGAAAAACTGTTTTTT.

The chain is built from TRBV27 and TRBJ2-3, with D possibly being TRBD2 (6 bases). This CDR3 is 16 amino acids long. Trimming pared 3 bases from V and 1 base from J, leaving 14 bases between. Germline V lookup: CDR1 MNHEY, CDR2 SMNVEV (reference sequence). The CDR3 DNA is TGTGCCAGCAGTTTTGGGGCGGGGCTCGGCACAGATACGCAGTATTTT. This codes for CASSFGAGLGTDTQYF.

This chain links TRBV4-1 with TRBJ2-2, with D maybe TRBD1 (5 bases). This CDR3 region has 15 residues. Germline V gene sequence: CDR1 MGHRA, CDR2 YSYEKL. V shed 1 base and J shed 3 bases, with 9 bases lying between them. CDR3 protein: CASSQADTYTGELFF. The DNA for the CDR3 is TGCGCCAGCAGCCAAGCGGACACGTACACCGGGGAGCTGTTTTTT.

The CDR3 DNA reads TGTGCCTGGAGTGTGCAAGCTCCCGTCTATGGCTACACCTTC. Protein sequence: CAWSVQAPVYGYTF. The chain recombines TRBV30 with TRBJ1-2; D remains unclear. Germline V lookup: CDR1 GTSNPN, CDR2 SVGIG (reference sequence). The CDR3 has 14 amino acids. V was pared by 0 bases and J by 4 bases, with 12 bases between.

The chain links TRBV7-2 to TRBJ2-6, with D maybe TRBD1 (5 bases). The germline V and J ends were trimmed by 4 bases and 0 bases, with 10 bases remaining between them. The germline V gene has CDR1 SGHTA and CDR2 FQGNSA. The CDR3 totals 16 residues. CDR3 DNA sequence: TGTGCCAGCAGCTCGTTCAGGGCCTCTGGGGCCAACGTCCTGACTTTC. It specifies CASSSFRASGANVLTF.

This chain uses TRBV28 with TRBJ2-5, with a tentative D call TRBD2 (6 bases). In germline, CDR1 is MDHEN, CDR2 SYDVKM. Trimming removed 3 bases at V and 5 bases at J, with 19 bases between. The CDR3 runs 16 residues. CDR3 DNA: TGTGCCAGCAGTTTCCAGCAGGCGGGGTGGTCGGAGACCCAGTACTTC. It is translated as CASSFQQAGWSETQYF.

This CDR3 is CASRELEGAEYGYTF. The CDR3 nucleotides read TGTGCCAGCAGGGAATTAGAGGGGGCAGAGTATGGCTACACCTTC. The chain uses TRBV7-9 and TRBJ1-2, with TRBD1 matching 7 bases. This CDR3 region has 15 residues. V trimming: 6 bases; J trimming: 5 bases; junction bases outside the gene matches: 12. CDR1 and CDR2 (germline): SEHNR, FQNEAQ (reference sequence).

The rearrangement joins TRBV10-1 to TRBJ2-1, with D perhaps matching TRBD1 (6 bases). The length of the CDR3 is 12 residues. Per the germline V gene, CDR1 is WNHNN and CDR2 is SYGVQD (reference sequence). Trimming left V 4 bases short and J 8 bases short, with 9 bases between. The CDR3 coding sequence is TGCGCCAGCAGTGTTGGGACACATGAGCAGTTCTTC. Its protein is CASSVGTHEQFF.

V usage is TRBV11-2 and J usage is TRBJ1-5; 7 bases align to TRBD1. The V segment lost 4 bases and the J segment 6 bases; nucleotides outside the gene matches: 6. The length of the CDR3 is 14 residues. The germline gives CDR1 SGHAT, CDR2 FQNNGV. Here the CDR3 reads CASSSRDSSQPQHF. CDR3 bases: TGTGCCAGCAGCTCCCGGGACAGTAGTCAGCCCCAGCATTTT.

The CDR3 spells CSARGLYGYTF. CDR3 nucleotides: TGCAGTGCTAGAGGACTCTATGGCTACACCTTC. This chain links TRBV20-1 with TRBJ1-2, with no clear D. V shed 1 base and J shed 4 bases, with 4 bases lying between them. This CDR3 is 11 amino acids long. Germline V gene sequence: CDR1 DFQATT, CDR2 SNEGSKA (reference sequence).

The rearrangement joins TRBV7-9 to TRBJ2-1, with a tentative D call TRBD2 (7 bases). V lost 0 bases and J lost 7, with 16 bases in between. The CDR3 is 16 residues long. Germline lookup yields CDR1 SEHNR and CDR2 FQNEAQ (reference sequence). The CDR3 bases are TGTGCCAGCAGCTTAGCCCCCCCGGGGGGCATTAATGAGCAGTTCTTC. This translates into CASSLAPPGGINEQFF.